Following are 30 T cell receptor beta chains from one sample sequenced in a study of blood T cells in healthy people across ages (dated by TCRdb to between 2014 and 2017). Libraries were prepared through 5' RACE. TCRdb shows the sequencer as Illumina HiSeq 2500. A second PCR of roughly 6 to 11 cycles was performed with a sample-barcoded 5' primer and a J-beta primer mix. The public reads were run again by TCRdb, first through fastp at Q25 and then through MiXCR, and only productive beta chains were kept. Rows with one shared CDR3 protein collapse into an entry with the most common genes and DNA. The sample records 1.5 million to 2 million distinct CDR3 sequences, under 30% of which are singletons. 7% to 9% of the sample is taken by the ten largest. Sequencing was done on a sample of blood. The source of these receptors is a woman aged 25-40 years in good health.

This clonotype was seen ten or more times. The V and J genes are TRBV7-9 and TRBJ2-7; a possible D gene is TRBD2 (5 bases). The CDR3 spans 15 residues. The germline V and J ends were trimmed by 1 base and 3 bases, with 13 bases remaining between them. Germline values: CDR1 SEHNR, CDR2 FQNEAQ (reference sequence). The CDR3 protein is CASSLESRGGYEQYF. DNA for the CDR3: TGTGCCAGCAGCTTAGAATCCCGGGGTGGCTACGAGCAGTACTTC. Full variable domain (missing parts from reference TRBV7-9 and TRBJ2-7): DTGVSQNPRHKITKRGQNVTFRCDPISEHNRLYWYRQTLGQGPEFLTYFQNEAQLEKSRLLSDRFSAERPKGSFSTLEIQRTEQGDSAMYLCASSLESRGGYEQYFGPGTRLTVT.

Note on this clonotype: Compared with germline, one end of the junction differs, possibly owing to a read error. The CDR3 here is CASQIGTSPPHF. As DNA, the CDR3 is TGTGCTAGCCAAATCGGGACCTCACCCCCCCACTTT. The J gene is TRBJ1-6, the V gene TRBV12-5, with a weak D call TRBD1 (5 bases). This CDR3 is 12 amino acids long. Germline assignment: CDR1 LGHNT and CDR2 FRNRAP.

CDR3 loop: CASSSGRSGGTGELFF. Here the CDR3 DNA reads TGTGCCAGCAGCTCCGGACGCAGCGGGGGTACCGGGGAGCTGTTTTTT. The chain links TRBV7-2 to TRBJ2-2; 8 bases align to TRBD2. The CDR3 is 16 amino acids. CDR1 is SGHTA, CDR2 FQGNSA, per germline. Trimming at V came to 4 bases and at J to 5 bases, leaving 9 bases not matched to a gene.

This clonotype was seen at least ten times. The V call is TRBV20-1, the J call TRBJ2-5, with 8 bases fitting TRBD1. Losses at the gene ends were 6 bases for V and 1 base for J; bases not matched to a gene: 4. Germline V gene sequence: CDR1 DFQATT, CDR2 SNEGSKA (reference sequence). The CDR3 runs 13 residues. The CDR3 bases are TGCAGTGCAGAGGACAGGGCCCAAGAGACCCAGTACTTC. It specifies CSAEDRAQETQYF.

This sequence joins TRBV7-6 and TRBJ2-3, with D unresolved. V shed 3 bases and J shed 5 bases, with 9 bases lying between them. Germline lookup yields CDR1 SGHVS and CDR2 FNYEAQ. The CDR3 spans 13 residues. The CDR3 region is CASSFRAEDTQYF. CDR3 bases: TGTGCCAGCAGCTTTAGGGCAGAAGATACGCAGTATTTT.

The chain joins TRBV7-3 to TRBJ2-1; TRBD2 matches at 7 bases. The CDR3 sequence is 14 residues long. Losses at the gene ends were 6 bases for V and 9 bases for J; bases not matched to a gene: 11. The germline CDR1 and CDR2 sequences are SGHTA and FQGTGA. The CDR3 sequence: CASRGEGASGEQFF. The CDR3 DNA sequence: TGTGCCAGCAGGGGGGAGGGTGCGAGTGGTGAGCAGTTCTTC.

Ten or more counts support this clonotype. The chain combines TRBV4-1 with TRBJ2-1; D remains ambiguous. The V gene lost 1 base and the J gene lost 8 bases, with 9 bases spanning the gap. The CDR3 spans 13 residues. The V gene's germline CDR1 is MGHRA and CDR2 YSYEKL. This CDR3 is CASSQARVDEQFF. CDR3 nucleotides: TGCGCCAGCAGCCAAGCCCGGGTCGATGAGCAGTTCTTC.

The chain couples TRBV4-3 to TRBJ2-6, with 9 bases that match TRBD1. Trimming took 3 bases from V and 8 from J; bases not matched to a gene: 2. The germline V gene encodes CDR1 LGHNA and CDR2 YSLEER. The CDR3 has 14 amino acids. The CDR3: CASSQGTGPNVLTF. CDR3 nucleotide sequence: TGCGCCAGCAGCCAGGGGACAGGGCCCAACGTCCTGACTTTC.

The chain employs TRBV5-1 and TRBJ2-4; 13 bases match TRBD2. The length of the CDR3 is 14 residues. Germline loops: CDR1 SGHRS, CDR2 YFSETQ. V was clipped by 2 bases and J by 15 bases; unmatched bases: 8. The CDR3 spells CASSFDWTSGSPYF. The CDR3 DNA reads as TGCGCCAGCAGCTTCGATTGGACTAGCGGGAGTCCGTACTTC.

This clonotype was seen a single time. The chain couples TRBV28 to TRBJ1-5, with D unclear. Germline-derived CDR1 and CDR2 are MDHEN and SYDVKM. The CDR3 loop spans 12 amino acids. Trimming pared 4 bases from V and 7 bases from J, leaving 8 bases between. This CDR3 reads CASSWRFQPQHF. Written as DNA, the CDR3 is TGTGCCAGCAGTTGGAGATTCCAGCCCCAGCATTTT.

The rearrangement links TRBV20-1 to TRBJ1-5; no clear D. Per germline, CDR1 DFQATT and CDR2 SNEGSKA (reference sequence). This CDR3 comprises 15 residues. V lost 5 bases, J lost 0 bases, and 14 bases lay in between. This chain's CDR3 is CSAALRADSNQPQHF. In DNA form, the CDR3 reads TGCAGTGCTGCCCTGAGGGCGGATAGCAATCAGCCCCAGCATTTT.

The rearrangement links TRBV10-3 to TRBJ2-3, with TRBD1 identical over 10 bases. This CDR3 is built from 16 residues. Trimming cost V 2 bases and J 4 bases; bases outside gene matches: 6. CDR1 and CDR2 from the germline V gene are ENHRY and SYGVKD. As DNA, the CDR3 is TGTGCCATCAGTGAGGGGGACAGGGGATTGGCAGATACGCAGTATTTT. Its protein is CAISEGDRGLADTQYF.

The sample holds many counts of this clonotype. The V and J genes are TRBV20-1 and TRBJ1-5, with D maybe TRBD1 (5 bases). Germline V gives CDR1 DFQATT, CDR2 SNEGSKA (reference sequence). CDR3 length: 12 amino acids. The germline V and J ends were trimmed by 1 base and 6 bases, with 7 bases remaining between them. The CDR3 DNA follows: TGCAGTGCTAGAGTGGGGGGTCAGCCCCAGCATTTT. Protein sequence: CSARVGGQPQHF.

Only one count was recorded for this clonotype. It may be a read error: a sequence one base away is much more abundant. The rearrangement links TRBV20-1 to TRBJ2-1; 7 bases map to TRBD2. Looked up from germline, CDR1 is DFQATT and CDR2 is SNEGSKA (reference sequence). Trimming took 0 bases from V and 10 from J; bases not matched to a gene: 12. CDR3 length: 15 amino acids. This CDR3 is CSARDIGGGSWEQFF. DNA of the CDR3: TGCAGTGCTAGAGATATTGGGGGAGGGTCGTGGGAGCAGTTCTTC.

CDR3 sequence reads: CASSPTGVSSYEQYF. CDR3 DNA: TGTGCCAGCAGCCCGACAGGGGTGAGCTCCTACGAGCAGTACTTC. The rearrangement uses TRBV12-3 or TRBV12-4 and TRBJ2-7; 8 bases line up with TRBD1. The CDR3 totals 15 residues. V gave up 6 bases and J gave up 0 bases; unmatched junction bases: 7.

This clonotype was counted a few times. The chain combines TRBV20-1 with TRBJ2-7, with D perhaps TRBD2 (7 bases). The V gene lost 6 bases and the J gene lost 3 bases, with 18 bases spanning the gap. Germline CDR1 and CDR2: DFQATT and SNEGSKA (reference sequence). This CDR3 region has 14 residues. In DNA form, the CDR3 reads TGCAGTGCAGGGGAGGACGGGGGGCTCTACGAGCAGTACTTC. This codes for CSAGEDGGLYEQYF.

This chain joins TRBV5-6 and TRBJ1-2; D is perhaps TRBD1 (5 bases). Germline V gene sequence: CDR1 SGHDT, CDR2 YYEEEE. V was clipped by 1 base and J by 4 bases, with 11 bases between them. CDR3 length: 14 amino acids. For the CDR3, the DNA is TGTGCCAGCAGCTTGACCGAGACAGCCTATGGCTACACCTTC. This translates into CASSLTETAYGYTF.

V is TRBV18 and J is TRBJ2-3; D ambiguous. CDR3 length: 14 residues. V dropped 3 bases and J dropped 0 bases, with 7 bases sitting between them. From germline, CDR1 is KGHSH and CDR2 LQKENI. The CDR3 sequence is CASSPPYSTDTQYF. CDR3 nucleotides: TGTGCCAGCTCACCGCCTTACAGCACAGATACGCAGTATTTT. The full variable domain, in which reference TRBV18 and TRBJ2-3 provide the parts outside the CDR3, is NAGVMQNPRHLVRRRGQEARLRCSPMKGHSHVYWYRQLPEEGLKFMVYLQKENIIDESGMPKERFSAEFPKEGPSILRIQQVVRGDSAAYFCASSPPYSTDTQYFGPGTRLTVL.

As concerns this clonotype: Relative to the germline gene, one junction end is altered; a read error may explain this. The V and J genes are TRBV4-3 and TRBJ2-4; D not resolved. Germline assignment: CDR1 LGHNA and CDR2 YSLEER. The CDR3 extends over 14 amino acids. CDR3 coding DNA: TGCGCCAGCAGCCAGGACGGGCCCATTGGCATTCAGGACTTC. Translation: CASSQDGPIGIQDF.

Comments on this clonotype: This may stem from a read error, because a much larger clone lies one nucleotide away. The rearrangement uses TRBV4-3 and TRBJ2-1; 9 nucleotides agree with TRBD1. Germline CDR1 LGHNA, CDR2 YSLEER. The CDR3 extends over 14 amino acids. The CDR3 loop is CASGQDARTGDMFF. The CDR3, as DNA: TGCGCCAGCGGCCAAGATGCTCGGACAGGGGATATGTTCTTC.

This clonotype was picked up a small number of times. The V and J genes are TRBV20-1 and TRBJ1-1; unclear D gene. The CDR3 has 13 amino acids. Trimming removed 0 bases at V and 1 base at J, with 6 bases between. Germline V gene data show CDR1 as DFQATT and CDR2 as SNEGSKA (reference sequence). The CDR3 loop reads CSARDTRNTEAFF. CDR3 DNA: TGCAGTGCTAGAGATACGCGGAACACTGAAGCTTTCTTT.

About this clonotype itself: A read error may explain this, as a much larger clone is one base away. This rearrangement joins TRBV7-2 to TRBJ2-6; the D gene could be TRBD1 or TRBD2 (6 bases each). The CDR3 loop spans 19 amino acids. The germline gives CDR1 SGHTA, CDR2 FQGNSA. The CDR3 DNA reads as TGTGCCAGCAGCTTAGATCGGGGGCTTGGTTTTTCCGGGGTCAACGTCCTGACTTTC. This translates into CASSLDRGLGFSGVNVLTF.

This clonotype was detected a few times. The V gene is TRBV20-1, the J gene TRBJ2-7; D unclear. The CDR3 totals 12 residues. Germline CDR1 is DFQATT and CDR2 is SNEGSKA (reference sequence). With 3 bases removed from V and 5 bases from J, the gap between germline ends came to 11 bases. DNA of the CDR3: TGCAGTGCTAGGGGCGTGTACGACGAGCAGTACTTC. Amino acid sequence: CSARGVYDEQYF.

This clonotype was seen a handful of times. The CDR3 protein is CASSLSRDRGYQETQYF. CDR3 DNA sequence: TGCGCCAGCAGCCTCAGTAGGGACAGGGGGTACCAAGAGACCCAGTACTTC. The rearrangement links TRBV5-1 to TRBJ2-5, with TRBD1 matching 11 bases. This CDR3 region has 17 residues. Germline trimming cut 4 bases from V and 0 bases from J; bases unmatched to any gene: 8. Germline CDR1 SGHRS, CDR2 YFSETQ.

This clonotype was seen repeatedly, ten times or more. The genes are TRBV7-9 and TRBJ1-2, with a tentative D call TRBD1 (5 bases). Trimming stripped 4 bases from V and 7 bases from J, with 16 bases between. The CDR3 length is 14 residues. The germline V gene has CDR1 SEHNR and CDR2 FQNEAQ (reference sequence). The DNA for the CDR3 is TGTGCCAGCAGCTCCGCGGGGCTCCACTTTGGCTACACCTTC. Translating it yields CASSSAGLHFGYTF.

J is TRBJ2-7 and V is TRBV12-3 or TRBV12-4, with D possibly TRBD2 on 6 matching bases. The CDR3 runs 14 residues. V lost 4 bases and J lost 7, with 17 bases in between. CDR3 sequence (DNA): TGTGCCAGCAGTTCTGCGGGATCAAATGGGGAGCAGTACTTC. Residues: CASSSAGSNGEQYF.

This clonotype appeared a few times. CDR3: CASSFRPTIKLNTEAFF. In DNA, the CDR3 is TGTGCCAGCAGTTTCAGGCCGACGATTAAGTTGAACACTGAAGCTTTCTTT. The chain uses TRBV28 and TRBJ1-1; D gene unclear. There are 17 residues in the CDR3. The V end lost 3 bases, the J end lost 0 bases, and 17 bases lay between the germline ends. Germline assignment: CDR1 MDHEN and CDR2 SYDVKM.

This clonotype has more than one count but fewer than ten. This chain uses TRBV6-2 or TRBV6-3 with TRBJ2-5, with TRBD2 matching over 7 bases. This CDR3 spans 16 amino acids. Germline V lookup: CDR1 MNHEY, CDR2 SVGEGT. V shed 2 bases and J 3 bases; nucleotides not matched to a gene: 9. The CDR3 spells CASSYKVGGSEETQYF. The CDR3 bases are TGTGCCAGCAGTTACAAGGTCGGCGGGAGCGAAGAGACCCAGTACTTC.

The sample holds many counts of this clonotype. The chain uses TRBV12-3 or TRBV12-4 and TRBJ2-7, with D possibly TRBD2 on 7 matching bases. CDR3 length: 23 amino acids. The V end was cut by 6 bases, the J end by 0 bases, with 39 bases between. CDR3 sequence (DNA): TGTGCCAGCAGCCCAGGGTCGGGAGGCGCCCCAACTAAGACAGGCCTAAACTCCTACGAGCAGTACTTC. The encoded protein is CASSPGSGGAPTKTGLNSYEQYF.

This clonotype was seen a few times. The rearrangement uses TRBV9 and TRBJ2-3; 8 nucleotides align to TRBD1. The junction had 7 bases not matched to a gene; V was cut back by 2 bases and J by 5 bases. There are 15 residues in the CDR3. Per germline, CDR1 SGDLS and CDR2 YYNGEE. In DNA, the CDR3 is TGTGCCAGCAGCGTCGACAGGGGAAGGGGAGATACGCAGTATTTT. Protein sequence: CASSVDRGRGDTQYF. Drawing the rest from reference TRBV9 and TRBJ2-3, the complete variable domain is DSGVTQTPKHLITATGQRVTLRCSPRSGDLSVYWYQQSLDQGLQFLIQYYNGEERAKGNILERFSAQQFPDLHSELNLSSLELGDSALYFCASSVDRGRGDTQYFGPGTRLTVL.